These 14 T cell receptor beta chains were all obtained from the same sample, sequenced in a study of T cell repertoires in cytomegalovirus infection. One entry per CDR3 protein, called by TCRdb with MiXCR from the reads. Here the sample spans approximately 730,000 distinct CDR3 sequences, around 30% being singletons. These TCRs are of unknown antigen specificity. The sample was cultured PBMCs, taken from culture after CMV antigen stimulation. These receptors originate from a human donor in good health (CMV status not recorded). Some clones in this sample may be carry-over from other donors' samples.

The CDR3 spells CASSSSPRDRVPWRELFF. The CDR3 DNA sequence: TGTGCCAGCAGCTCTAGTCCTCGGGACAGGGTACCATGGAGGGAGCTGTTTTTT. The chain is built from TRBV7-9 and TRBJ2-2, with 9 bases lining up with TRBD1. The CDR3 contains 18 residues. J gave up 9 bases and V 4 bases, and 18 bases lay outside the gene matches. Germline CDR1 reads SEHNR; CDR2 reads FQNEAQ (reference sequence).

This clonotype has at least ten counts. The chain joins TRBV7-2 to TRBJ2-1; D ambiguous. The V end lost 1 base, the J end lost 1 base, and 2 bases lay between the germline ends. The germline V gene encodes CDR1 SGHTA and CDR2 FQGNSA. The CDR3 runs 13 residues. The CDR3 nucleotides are TGTGCCAGCAGCTTAGAGTCCTACAATGAGCAGTTCTTC. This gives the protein CASSLESYNEQFF.

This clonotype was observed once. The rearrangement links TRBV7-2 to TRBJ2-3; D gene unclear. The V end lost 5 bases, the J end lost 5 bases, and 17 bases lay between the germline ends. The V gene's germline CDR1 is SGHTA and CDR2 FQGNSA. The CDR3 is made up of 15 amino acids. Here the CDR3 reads CASSPELASGDTQYF. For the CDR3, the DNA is TGTGCCAGCAGCCCCGAATTGGCCAGTGGAGATACGCAGTATTTT.

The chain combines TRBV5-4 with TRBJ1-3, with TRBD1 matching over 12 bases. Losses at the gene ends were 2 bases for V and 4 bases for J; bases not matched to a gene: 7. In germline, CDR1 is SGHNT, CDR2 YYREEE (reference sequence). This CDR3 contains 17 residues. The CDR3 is CASSFGTGGASGNTIYF. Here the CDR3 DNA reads TGTGCCAGCAGCTTTGGGACAGGGGGCGCCTCGGGAAACACCATATATTTT.

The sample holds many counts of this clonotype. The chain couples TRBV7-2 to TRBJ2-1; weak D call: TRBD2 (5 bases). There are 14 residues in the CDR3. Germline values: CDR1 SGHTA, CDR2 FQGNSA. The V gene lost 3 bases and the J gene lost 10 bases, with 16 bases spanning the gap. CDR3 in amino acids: CASSLDLFRHEQFF. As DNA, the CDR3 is TGTGCCAGCAGCTTGGACTTGTTCCGCCACGAGCAGTTCTTC.

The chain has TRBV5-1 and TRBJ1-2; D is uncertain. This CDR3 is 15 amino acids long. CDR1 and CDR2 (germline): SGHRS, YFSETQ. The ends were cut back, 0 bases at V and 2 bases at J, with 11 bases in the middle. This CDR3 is CASSLGTEVNYGYTF. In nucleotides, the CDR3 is TGCGCCAGCAGCTTGGGGACGGAGGTAAACTATGGCTACACCTTC.

This CDR3 reads CASSLRTDPNTEAFF. The DNA for the CDR3 is TGTGCCAGCAGCTTAAGGACAGACCCGAACACTGAAGCTTTCTTT. The chain recombines TRBV7-6 with TRBJ1-1; possible D gene TRBD1, 6 bases. This CDR3 has 15 amino acids. Trimming left V 2 bases short and J 1 base short, with 11 bases between. Germline CDR1 SGHVS, CDR2 FNYEAQ.

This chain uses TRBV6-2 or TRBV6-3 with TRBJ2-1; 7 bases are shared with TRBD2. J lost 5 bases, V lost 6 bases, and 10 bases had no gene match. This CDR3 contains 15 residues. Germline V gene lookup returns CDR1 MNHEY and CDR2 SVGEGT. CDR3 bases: TGTGCCAGCAGCCGGGGCGGACTAGGCGACAATGAGCAGTTCTTC. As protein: CASSRGGLGDNEQFF.

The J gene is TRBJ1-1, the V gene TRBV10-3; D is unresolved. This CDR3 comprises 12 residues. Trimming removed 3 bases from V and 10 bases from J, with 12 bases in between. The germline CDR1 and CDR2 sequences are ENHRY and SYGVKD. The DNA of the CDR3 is TGTGCCATCAGTGATAAAGAGAAGCGAGCTTTCTTT. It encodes CAISDKEKRAFF.

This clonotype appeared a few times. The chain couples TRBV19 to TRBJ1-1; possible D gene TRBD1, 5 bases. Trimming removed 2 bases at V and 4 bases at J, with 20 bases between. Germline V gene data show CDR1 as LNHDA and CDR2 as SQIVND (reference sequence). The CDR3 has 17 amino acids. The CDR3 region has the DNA TGTGCCAGTAGTATACGGGGGAGGAATCGTGTAAGCACTGAAGCTTTCTTT. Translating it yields CASSIRGRNRVSTEAFF.

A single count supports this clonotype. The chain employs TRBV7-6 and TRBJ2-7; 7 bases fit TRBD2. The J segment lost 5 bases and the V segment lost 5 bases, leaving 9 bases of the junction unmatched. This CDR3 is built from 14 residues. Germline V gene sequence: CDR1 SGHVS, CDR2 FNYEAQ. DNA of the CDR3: TGTGCCAGCAGCCTTGGGGAGGGGACTCACGAGCAGTACTTC. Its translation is CASSLGEGTHEQYF.

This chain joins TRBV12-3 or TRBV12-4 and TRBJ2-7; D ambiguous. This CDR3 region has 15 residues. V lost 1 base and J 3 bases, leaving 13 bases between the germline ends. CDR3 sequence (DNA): TGTGCCAGCAGTTTAGAGGACCGAACCCTCTACGAGCAGTACTTC. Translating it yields CASSLEDRTLYEQYF.

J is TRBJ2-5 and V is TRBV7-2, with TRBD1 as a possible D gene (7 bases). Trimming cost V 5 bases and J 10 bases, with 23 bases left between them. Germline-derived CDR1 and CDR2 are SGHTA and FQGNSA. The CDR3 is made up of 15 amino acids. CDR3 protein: CASSVWDSSEEGQYF. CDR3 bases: TGTGCCAGCAGCGTCTGGGACAGCTCAGAGGAGGGCCAGTACTTC.

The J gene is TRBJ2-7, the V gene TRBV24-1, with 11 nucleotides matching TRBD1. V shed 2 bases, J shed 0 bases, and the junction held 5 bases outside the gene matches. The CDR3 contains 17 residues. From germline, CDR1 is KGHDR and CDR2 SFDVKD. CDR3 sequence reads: CATSDSRDRGASYEQYF. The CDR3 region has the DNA TGTGCCACCAGTGATTCCCGGGACAGGGGGGCCTCCTACGAGCAGTACTTC.